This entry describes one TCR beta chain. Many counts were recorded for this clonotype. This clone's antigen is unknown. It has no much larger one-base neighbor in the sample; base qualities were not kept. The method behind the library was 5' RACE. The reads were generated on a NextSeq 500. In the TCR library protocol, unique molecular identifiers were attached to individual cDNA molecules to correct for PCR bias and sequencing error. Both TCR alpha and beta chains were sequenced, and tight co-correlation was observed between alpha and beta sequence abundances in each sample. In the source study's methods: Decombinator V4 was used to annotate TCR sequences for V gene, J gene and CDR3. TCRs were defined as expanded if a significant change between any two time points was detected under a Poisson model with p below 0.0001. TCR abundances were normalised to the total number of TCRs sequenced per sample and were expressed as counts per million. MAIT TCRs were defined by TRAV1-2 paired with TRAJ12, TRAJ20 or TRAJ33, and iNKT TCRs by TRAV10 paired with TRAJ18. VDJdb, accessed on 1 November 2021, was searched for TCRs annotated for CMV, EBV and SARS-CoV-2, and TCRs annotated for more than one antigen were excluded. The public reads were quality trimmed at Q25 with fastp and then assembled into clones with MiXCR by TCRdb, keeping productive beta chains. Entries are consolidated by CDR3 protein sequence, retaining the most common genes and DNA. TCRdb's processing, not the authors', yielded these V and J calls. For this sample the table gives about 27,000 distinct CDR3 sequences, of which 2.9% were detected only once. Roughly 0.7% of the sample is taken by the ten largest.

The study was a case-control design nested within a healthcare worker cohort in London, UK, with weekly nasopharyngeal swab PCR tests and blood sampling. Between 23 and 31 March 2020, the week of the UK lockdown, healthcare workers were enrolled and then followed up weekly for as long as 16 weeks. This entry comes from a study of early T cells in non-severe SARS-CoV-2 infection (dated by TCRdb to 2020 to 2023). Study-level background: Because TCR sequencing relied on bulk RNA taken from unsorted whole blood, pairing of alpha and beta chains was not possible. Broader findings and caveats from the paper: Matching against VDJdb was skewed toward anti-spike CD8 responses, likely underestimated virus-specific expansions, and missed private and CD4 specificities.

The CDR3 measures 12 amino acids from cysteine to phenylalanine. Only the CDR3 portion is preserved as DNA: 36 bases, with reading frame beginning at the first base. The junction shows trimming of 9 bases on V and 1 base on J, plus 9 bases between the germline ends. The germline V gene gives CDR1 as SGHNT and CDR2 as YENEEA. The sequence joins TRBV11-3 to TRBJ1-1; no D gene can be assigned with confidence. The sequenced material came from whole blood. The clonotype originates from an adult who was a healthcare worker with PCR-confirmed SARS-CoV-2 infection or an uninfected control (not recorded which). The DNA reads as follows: TGTGCCAGGCGGTTGGGGAACACTGAAGCTTTCTTT. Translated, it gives CARRLGNTEAFF.